This paragraph reports one TCR beta chain. This record belongs to a study of OX40 agonist ivuxolimab in advanced cancers. Trimming left V 5 bases short and J 1 base short, with 14 bases between. Germline CDR1 SGHVS, CDR2 FNYEAQ. The CDR3 loop spans 15 amino acids. TCRdb keeps only in-frame clones here, not all; method: immunoSEQ multiplex PCR. The sample carries some 19,000 clones, about four fifths recorded once. The TCR was taken from an adult with an advanced solid tumor such as melanoma, head and neck, liver or kidney cancer. The source was CD4+ or CD8+ T cells sorted from blood, collected in a trial of the OX40 agonist ivuxolimab. The chain combines TRBV7-6 with TRBJ2-5; D is possibly TRBD2 (6 bases). The CDR3 DNA follows: TGTGCCAGCAGCCCCGGGCCTAGCGCCCAAGAGACCCAGTACTTC. Its translation: CASSPGPSAQETQYF.